These 21 T cell receptor beta chains were all obtained from the same sample, sequenced in a study of cytomegalovirus exposure and HLA in healthy donors. The PCR had 60 Vbeta and 13 Jbeta primers. Assay: immunoSEQ multiplex PCR; the TCRdb copy retains only in-frame clones and omits some. The sample yields 100,000 to 150,000 clones, approximately 81% seen once. The sample taken for sequencing was PBMCs. The source of these receptors is a man younger than 35 in good health and CMV-seronegative.

The sample holds one count of this clone. The chain combines TRBV30 with TRBJ2-1, with 10 bases fitting TRBD2. The CDR3 is 14 residues long. Germline V gives CDR1 GTSNPN, CDR2 SVGIG (reference sequence). V shed 8 bases and J 12 bases; nucleotides not matched to a gene: 16. The CDR3 loop is CARGASGSGAGQFF. CDR3 in DNA: TGTGCCCGTGGGGCTAGCGGGAGTGGGGCGGGGCAGTTCTTC. Full variable domain (outside the CDR3, taken from reference TRBV30 and TRBJ2-1): SQTIHQWPATLVQPVGSPLSLECTVEGTSNPNLYWYRQAAGRGLQLLFYSVGIGQISSEVPQNLSASRPQDRQFILSSKKLLLSDSGFYLCARGASGSGAGQFFGPGTRLTVL.

This clone was seen only once. This rearrangement joins TRBV9 to TRBJ2-2, with D perhaps matching TRBD2 (5 bases). Trimming removed 0 bases at V and 4 bases at J, with 7 bases between. Per germline, CDR1 SGDLS and CDR2 YYNGEE. This CDR3 comprises 14 residues. CDR3 protein: CASSVEGATGELFF. CDR3 in DNA: TGTGCCAGCAGCGTAGAGGGAGCCACCGGGGAGCTGTTTTTT.

The chain combines TRBV13 with TRBJ2-5; D perhaps matches TRBD1 (6 bases). The germline V and J ends were trimmed by 6 bases and 2 bases, with 16 bases remaining between them. This CDR3 comprises 15 residues. CDR1 and CDR2 (germline): PRHDT, FYEKMQ (reference sequence). For the CDR3, the DNA is TGTGCCAGCAGGAATAGTGTAGGGGGACAAGAGACCCAGTACTTC. It is translated as CASRNSVGGQETQYF.

This clone has more than one count but fewer than ten. V usage is TRBV29-1 and J usage is TRBJ1-2; no definite D call. Germline loops: CDR1 SQVTM, CDR2 ANQGSEA. V was pared by 5 bases and J by 6 bases, with 22 bases between. The CDR3 has 15 residues. This CDR3 is CSVRGGSSPADGYTF. The DNA for the CDR3 is TGCAGCGTTCGGGGAGGTTCCAGCCCGGCCGATGGCTACACCTTC.

The chain recombines TRBV28 with TRBJ1-1; D gene unclear. CDR1 and CDR2 (germline): MDHEN, SYDVKM. Trimming pared 3 bases from V and 8 bases from J, leaving 7 bases between. The CDR3 has 11 residues. CDR3 sequence reads: CASSFLSEAFF. CDR3 nucleotide sequence: TGTGCCAGCAGTTTTTTGTCAGAAGCTTTCTTT.

This sequence joins TRBV5-1 and TRBJ2-5; tentative D call: TRBD1 (5 bases). Near its end, the DNA agrees better with TRBJ2-7, so the J call may be wrong. Germline lookup yields CDR1 SGHRS and CDR2 YFSETQ. CDR3 length equals 13 residues. CDR3 nucleotides: TGCGCCAGCAGTAGGGGCAGCTCCTACGAGCAGTACTTC. This sequence encodes CASSRGSSYEQYF.

This clone has just one count. The V and J genes are TRBV5-5 and TRBJ2-4; D uncertain. The V end lost 0 bases, the J end lost 13 bases, and 8 bases lay between the germline ends. The CDR3 loop spans 11 amino acids. Per the germline V gene, CDR1 is SGHKS and CDR2 is YYEKEE (reference sequence). This CDR3 reads CASSLDDGQYF. In DNA, the CDR3 is TGTGCCAGCAGCTTGGATGACGGGCAGTACTTC.

This chain links TRBV7-9 with TRBJ2-3, with a tentative D call TRBD2 (6 bases). Trimming shortened V by 3 bases and J by 0 bases, and 10 bases separated the two germline ends. CDR1 SEHNR and CDR2 FQNEAQ come from the germline V gene (reference sequence). This CDR3 has 15 amino acids. The CDR3 region has the DNA TGTGCCAGCAGCTTGGGGACTGCTAGCACAGATACGCAGTATTTT. Protein sequence: CASSLGTASTDTQYF.

V usage is TRBV28 and J usage is TRBJ2-7; perhaps TRBD2 as D (5 bases). V gave up 3 bases and J gave up 3 bases, with 9 bases separating them. The CDR3 is made up of 13 amino acids. Germline V gives CDR1 MDHEN, CDR2 SYDVKM. CDR3: CASSLDGNYEQYF. Written as DNA, the CDR3 is TGTGCCAGCAGTTTGGACGGGAACTACGAGCAGTACTTC.

The chain uses TRBV4-1 and TRBJ2-4; 10 bases align to TRBD2. Trimming took 2 bases from V and 0 from J; bases not matched to a gene: 13. CDR3 length equals 20 residues. Germline assignment: CDR1 MGHRA and CDR2 YSYEKL. This CDR3 reads CASSQTRTPSGSLAKNIQYF. The CDR3 region has the DNA TGCGCCAGCAGCCAAACCCGCACGCCTAGCGGGAGTCTAGCCAAAAACATTCAGTACTTC.

This clone was found a few times. V and J are TRBV7-3 and TRBJ2-5; 9 nucleotides line up with TRBD1. The CDR3 is 13 amino acids. Trimming cost V 5 bases and J 4 bases; bases outside gene matches: 2. Per the germline V gene, CDR1 is SGHTA and CDR2 is FQGTGA. The CDR3 sequence is CASSPGQGETQYF. The CDR3 region has the DNA TGTGCCAGCAGCCCGGGACAGGGAGAGACCCAGTACTTC.

The CDR3, as DNA: TGTGCCAGCAGCCCAAGGGAGTCTGGGGCCAACGTCCTGACTTTC. This translates into CASSPRESGANVLTF. The V and J genes are TRBV11-3 and TRBJ2-6; tentatively, D is TRBD2 (5 bases). The V and J ends lost 5 bases and 1 base respectively, with 9 bases between them. Per germline, CDR1 SGHNT and CDR2 YENEEA. The CDR3 runs to 15 residues.

Remarks on this clone: No conserved phenylalanine or tryptophan ends this CDR3, so it is likely a read error. The rearrangement joins TRBV30 to TRBJ1-2; D is undetermined. With 2 bases removed from V and 0 bases from J, the gap between germline ends came to 16 bases. Germline V gives CDR1 GTSNPN, CDR2 SVGIG (reference sequence). The CDR3 extends over 16 amino acids. CDR3 coding DNA: TGTGCCTGGAGTTACCCGCCGGCCAGCTCTAACTATGGCTACACCCTC. Residues: CAWSYPPASSNYGYTL.

The chain employs TRBV27 and TRBJ1-5; 7 bases are a match to TRBD1. Germline V gives CDR1 MNHEY, CDR2 SMNVEV (reference sequence). Trimming cost V 3 bases and J 0 bases; bases outside gene matches: 2. The CDR3 is 15 residues long. The CDR3 DNA follows: TGTGCCAGCAGTTTTCGGACAGGTAGCAATCAGCCCCAGCATTTT. Residues: CASSFRTGSNQPQHF.

This chain links TRBV5-6 with TRBJ2-3; D is perhaps TRBD2 (5 bases). The CDR3 is 15 amino acids. Trimming left V 4 bases short and J 4 bases short, with 16 bases between. Germline V gene sequence: CDR1 SGHDT, CDR2 YYEEEE. CDR3 in DNA: TGTGCCAGCAGCCCGGGCCCGGGGTTCGCAGATACGCAGTATTTT. Amino acid sequence: CASSPGPGFADTQYF. The whole variable domain, filled in from reference TRBV5-6 and TRBJ2-3, reads DAGVTQSPTHLIKTRGQQVTLRCSPKSGHDTVSWYQQALGQGPQFIFQYYEEEERQRGNFPDRFSGHQFPNYSSELNVNALLLGDSALYLCASSPGPGFADTQYFGPGTRLTVL.

The V gene is TRBV7-6, the J gene TRBJ2-2; perhaps TRBD2 as D (5 bases). Germline V gene sequence: CDR1 SGHVS, CDR2 FNYEAQ. Trimming took 2 bases from V and 6 from J, leaving 13 bases between them. The CDR3 is made up of 15 amino acids. CDR3 in DNA: TGTGCCAGCAGCTTATTTGCGAGCGGTGCCGGGGAGCTGTTTTTT. Amino acids: CASSLFASGAGELFF.

The J gene is TRBJ2-7, the V gene TRBV27, with TRBD2 as a possible D gene (5 bases). CDR1 and CDR2 (germline): MNHEY, SMNVEV (reference sequence). V gave up 1 base and J gave up 0 bases, with 22 bases separating them. The CDR3 sequence is 19 residues long. CDR3 sequence: CASSLFVGVRGSGSYEQYF. In DNA form, the CDR3 reads TGTGCCAGCAGTTTATTTGTCGGGGTACGCGGGTCCGGCTCCTACGAGCAGTACTTC.

A single count supports this clone. Germline is not matched at one junction end, which may reflect a read error. This sequence joins TRBV19 and TRBJ1-5; the match to TRBD1 covers 7 bases. In germline, CDR1 is LNHDA, CDR2 SQIVND (reference sequence). The CDR3 sequence is 13 residues long. In DNA, the CDR3 is TGTACCAGTAGGCCCGGACAGGACCGCCCCGGGCATTTT. It translates to CTSRPGQDRPGHF.

The rearrangement joins TRBV5-1 to TRBJ2-3; 8 nucleotides line up with TRBD1. The germline CDR1 and CDR2 sequences are SGHRS and YFSETQ. This CDR3 is built from 16 residues. The V and J ends lost 0 bases and 1 base, in that order; junction bases with no gene match: 4. CDR3 residues: CASSLAGGTRTDTQYF. The DNA of the CDR3 is TGCGCCAGCAGCTTGGCAGGGGGCACCCGCACAGATACGCAGTATTTT.

The chain is built from TRBV7-3 and TRBJ1-3; TRBD1 matches 8 bases. The CDR3 extends over 15 amino acids. Trimming cost V 2 bases and J 2 bases; bases outside gene matches: 2. In germline, CDR1 is SGHTA, CDR2 FQGTGA. In DNA form, the CDR3 reads TGTGCCAGCAGCTTAGACAGGGGCGCTGGAAACACCATATATTTT. This encodes CASSLDRGAGNTIYF.

This chain links TRBV10-3 with TRBJ2-5; TRBD2 matches 9 bases. The ends lost 7 bases at V and 11 bases at J; junction bases unmatched: 14. The CDR3 is 14 amino acids. Germline loops: CDR1 ENHRY, CDR2 SYGVKD. CDR3 protein: CAITEGRGGGEQYF. Here the CDR3 DNA reads TGTGCCATCACCGAGGGGCGGGGCGGGGGGGAGCAGTACTTC.